Listed below are T cell receptor beta chains from one sample, sequenced in a study of cytomegalovirus exposure and HLA in healthy donors. Method: immunoSEQ multiplex PCR; TCRdb's copy keeps in-frame clones and lacks some. The table shows roughly 99,000 clones, with around two thirds occurring only once. Material: PBMCs. These receptors were collected from a woman in her 40s in good health and CMV-seropositive. The CDR3 runs from the conserved cysteine through the conserved F or W. Each record gives: J gene, V gene, D gene, clone size, CDR3 DNA, CDR3 protein. The D gene is left open where the match is weak. Size is omitted from some rows. Given values are once, few, many or a class for expanded clones.

TRBJ2-7 TRBV2 - few TGTGCCAGCAGTGATTCGGGACTGGAATCTAACGAGCAGTACTTC CASSDSGLESNEQYF
TRBJ2-5 TRBV5-1 TRBD1 once TGCGCCAGCAGCGGGGGAACAGGGGATAGGGAGACCCAGTACTTC CASSGGTGDRETQYF
TRBJ2-7 TRBV5-4 TRBD1 - TGTGCCAGCAGTTACGACCGGGACAGCGGTTACGAGCAGTACTTC CASSYDRDSGYEQYF
TRBJ2-2 TRBV14 - few TGTGCCAGCAGCCAAGGACTCCACACCGGGGAGCTGTTTTTT CASSQGLHTGELFF
TRBJ2-7 TRBV27 TRBD2 - TGTGCCAGCAGAGCCGGACTAGCGGGGGCCTACGAGCAGTACTTC CASRAGLAGAYEQYF
TRBJ1-6 TRBV5-1 - - TGCGCCAGCAGCTCGGGGAATAATAATTCACCCCTCCACTTT CASSSGNNNSPLHF
TRBJ2-5 TRBV6-6 TRBD1 - TGTGCCAGCAGTTATGCCGGACAGGGCGGGGAGACCCAGTACTTC CASSYAGQGGETQYF
TRBJ1-1 TRBV30 TRBD1 - TGTGCCTGGAGTGTATTGGGGACAGGCACTGAAGCTTTCTTT CAWSVLGTGTEAFF
TRBJ1-1 TRBV7-9 - - TGTGCCAGCAGCCCATCCGCAGGGGAAGGGGACACTGAAGCTTTCTTT CASSPSAGEGDTEAFF
TRBJ1-6 TRBV4-3 - - TGCGCCAGCAGCCAAGGCAGGCAGAATAATTCACCCCTCCACTTT CASSQGRQNNSPLHF
TRBJ1-3 TRBV6-5 - - TGTGCCAGCAGCCTCGCGGCTGGAAACACCATATATTTT CASSLAAGNTIYF